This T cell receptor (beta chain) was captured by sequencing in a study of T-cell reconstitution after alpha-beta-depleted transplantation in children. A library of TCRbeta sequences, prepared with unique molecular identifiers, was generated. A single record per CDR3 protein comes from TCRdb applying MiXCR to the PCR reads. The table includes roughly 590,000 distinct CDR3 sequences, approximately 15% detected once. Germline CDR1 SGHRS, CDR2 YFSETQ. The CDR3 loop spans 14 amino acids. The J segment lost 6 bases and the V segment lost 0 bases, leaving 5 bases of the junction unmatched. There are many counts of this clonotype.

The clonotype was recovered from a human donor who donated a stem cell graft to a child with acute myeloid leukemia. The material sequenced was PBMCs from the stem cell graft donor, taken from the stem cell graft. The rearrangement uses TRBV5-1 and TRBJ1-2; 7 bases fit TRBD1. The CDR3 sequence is CASSLDRGGDGYTF. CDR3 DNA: TGCGCCAGCAGCTTGGACAGGGGAGGGGATGGCTACACCTTC.